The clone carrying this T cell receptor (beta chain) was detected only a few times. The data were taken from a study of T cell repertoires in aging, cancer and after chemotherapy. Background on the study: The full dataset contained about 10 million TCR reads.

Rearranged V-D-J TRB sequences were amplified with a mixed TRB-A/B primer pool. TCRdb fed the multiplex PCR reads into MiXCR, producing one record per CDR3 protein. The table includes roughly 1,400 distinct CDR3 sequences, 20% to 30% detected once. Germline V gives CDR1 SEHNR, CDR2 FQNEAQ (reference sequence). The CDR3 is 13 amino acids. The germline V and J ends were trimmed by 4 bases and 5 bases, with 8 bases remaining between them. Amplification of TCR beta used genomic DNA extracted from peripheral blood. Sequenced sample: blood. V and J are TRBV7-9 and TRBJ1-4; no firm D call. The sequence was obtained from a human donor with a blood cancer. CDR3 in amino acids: CASSSFANEKLFF. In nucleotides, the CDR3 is TGTGCCAGCAGCTCGTTTGCAAATGAAAAACTGTTTTTT.